This T cell receptor (beta chain) was found in a study of response to subunit inactivated influenza vaccine. TCRdb passed the RT-PCR reads through MiXCR, listing each CDR3 protein once. The sample contains 650,000 to 800,000 distinct CDR3 sequences, approximately 15% of which appear only once. This CDR3 region has 16 residues. Germline CDR1 SGDLS, CDR2 YYNGEE. Trimming left V 0 bases short and J 1 base short, with 10 bases between. The sequence derives from a middle-aged man who received an inactivated influenza vaccine. The specimen comprised PBMCs from blood, sampled around 15 days before vaccination. This chain links TRBV9 with TRBJ2-2; D remains ambiguous. The CDR3 bases are TGTGCCAGCAGCGTAGCTTCTACCGGGAACACCGGGGAGCTGTTTTTT. This sequence encodes CASSVASTGNTGELFF.